The entry below describes one T cell receptor beta chain. The data originate from a study of CD8+CD57+ T cells in acquired aplastic anemia. The germline V gene encodes CDR1 LNHDA and CDR2 SQIVND (reference sequence). The length of the CDR3 is 13 residues. V lost 3 bases, J lost 6 bases, and 12 bases lay in between. Genomic DNA acted as the template from which TCR beta VDJ combination and CDR3 sequence profiling were carried out. MiXCR, applied by TCRdb to the reads, yields one record per CDR3 protein. The sample holds 250,000 to 300,000 distinct CDR3 sequences, approximately 57% seen once. The chain has TRBV19 and TRBJ2-7; no firm D call. The TCR sequence derives from a human donor with severe aplastic anemia or a healthy control (not recorded which). Sequencing was carried out using sorted CD4+, CD8+, or CD8+CD57+ T cells (not recorded which) from PBMCs. The CDR3 DNA reads TGTGCCAGTAGTATTGTCCCTATCGGCGAGCAGTACTTC. This gives the protein CASSIVPIGEQYF.